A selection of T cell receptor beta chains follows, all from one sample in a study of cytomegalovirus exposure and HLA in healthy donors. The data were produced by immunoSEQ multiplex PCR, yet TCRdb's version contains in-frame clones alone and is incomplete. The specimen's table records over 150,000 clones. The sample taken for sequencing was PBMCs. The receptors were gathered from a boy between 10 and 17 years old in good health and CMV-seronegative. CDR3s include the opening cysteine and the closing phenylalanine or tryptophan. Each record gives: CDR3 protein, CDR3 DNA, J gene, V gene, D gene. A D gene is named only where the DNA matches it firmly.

CASLPGGSETQYF | TGTGCCAGCCTCCCTGGGGGGAGCGAGACCCAGTACTTC | TRBJ2-5 | TRBV6-1 | -
CASSAGGAGETQYF | TGCGCCAGCAGCGCCGGGGGGGCTGGGGAGACCCAGTACTTC | TRBJ2-5 | TRBV5-1 | TRBD2
CAWSFGGGTDTQYF | TGTGCCTGGAGTTTTGGCGGGGGCACGGATACGCAGTATTTT | TRBJ2-3 | TRBV30 | -
CASSLLTVEARYGYTF | TGCGCCAGCAGCTTGCTCACAGTGGAGGCGAGGTATGGCTACACCTTC | TRBJ1-2 | TRBV5-1 | -
CASSKSRGSGGDNEQFF | TGTGCCAGCAGCAAGTCGCGAGGCAGCGGGGGGGACAATGAGCAGTTCTTC | TRBJ2-1 | TRBV7-3 | TRBD2
CALEPGPQAFF | TGTGCCCTCGAACCAGGGCCGCAAGCTTTCTTT | TRBJ1-1 | TRBV6-1 | -
CASSEAWTGNTGELFF | TGTGCCAGCAGCGAAGCCTGGACAGGGAATACCGGGGAGCTGTTTTTT | TRBJ2-2 | TRBV9 | TRBD1
CASSSDSPTNEKLFF | TGTGCCAGCAGCTCTGACAGTCCAACTAATGAAAAACTGTTTTTT | TRBJ1-4 | TRBV7-9 | -
CASSLGREETQYF | TGCGCCAGCAGCTTGGGCAGGGAAGAGACCCAGTACTTC | TRBJ2-5 | TRBV5-1 | -
CASAASQETQYF | TGTGCCAGCGCGGCCAGCCAAGAGACCCAGTACTTC | TRBJ2-5 | TRBV6-5 | -
CAGREGEGPHEQYF | TGTGCCGGCAGGGAGGGGGAGGGCCCCCACGAGCAGTACTTC | TRBJ2-7 | TRBV25-1 | -
CASSFGSGGAYEQYF | TGTGCCAGCAGTTTTGGTAGCGGGGGGGCATACGAGCAGTACTTC | TRBJ2-7 | TRBV27 | TRBD2
CASSLNRAGSNTGELFF | TGTGCCAGCAGCCTGAATCGGGCAGGGTCGAACACCGGGGAGCTGTTTTTT | TRBJ2-2 | TRBV7-3 | -
CASSPTLAGKRDTQYF | TGCGCCAGCAGCCCAACCCTAGCGGGGAAGAGAGATACGCAGTATTTT | TRBJ2-3 | TRBV5-1 | TRBD2
CASRNRQTNQPQHF | TGTGCCAGCAGGAACCGACAGACCAATCAGCCCCAGCATTTT | TRBJ1-5 | TRBV6-5 | -
CASTWQGYHGYTF | TGTGCCAGTACTTGGCAGGGCTATCATGGCTACACCTTC | TRBJ1-2 | TRBV19 | -
CATSRDFGSPLHF | TGTGCCACCAGCAGAGATTTCGGGTCACCCCTCCACTTT | TRBJ1-6 | TRBV15 | -
CASSQTENTEAFF | TGTGCCAGCAGCCAGACAGAGAACACTGAAGCTTTCTTT | TRBJ1-1 | TRBV9 | -
CASRVQGNNQPQHF | TGTGCCAGCAGGGTACAGGGGAACAATCAGCCCCAGCATTTT | TRBJ1-5 | TRBV6-6 | TRBD1
CASSFPDRATYGYTF | TGTGCCAGCAGTTTCCCAGACAGGGCCACCTATGGCTACACCTTC | TRBJ1-2 | TRBV28 | TRBD1
CASSLSSLDRPDF | TGTGCCAGCAGCTTATCTTCCCTCGACAGGCCAGACTTC | TRBJ2-7 | TRBV7-2 | -
CAWSGGALGNEQFF | TGTGCCTGGAGCGGTGGTGCGCTAGGCAATGAGCAGTTCTTC | TRBJ2-1 | TRBV30 | -
CASSFVTAYNSPLHF | TGTGCCAGCAGTTTCGTTACGGCCTATAATTCACCCCTCCACTTT | TRBJ1-6 | TRBV27 | -
CASSIGGPVGFYEQYF | TGTGCCAGTAGTATAGGGGGGCCGGTCGGGTTTTACGAGCAGTACTTC | TRBJ2-7 | TRBV19 | -
CASSVGTATNEKLFF | TGTGCCAGCAGCGTAGGAACAGCAACTAATGAAAAACTGTTTTTT | TRBJ1-4 | TRBV9 | -
CASSWVSGWGSYEQYF | TGTGCCAGCAGCTGGGTGAGCGGGTGGGGGTCCTACGAGCAGTACTTC | TRBJ2-7 | TRBV11-2 | -
CASSYHLGIAQETQYF | TGTGCCAGCAGCTACCACCTCGGGATAGCCCAAGAGACCCAGTACTTC | TRBJ2-5 | TRBV7-2 | -
CASSLSWAGADNSPLHF | TGTGCCAGCAGCTTAAGTTGGGCGGGGGCCGATAATTCACCCCTCCACTTT | TRBJ1-6 | TRBV7-2 | -
CATSGGTGINRNQPQHF | TGTGCCACCAGCGGCGGGACAGGGATTAACCGCAATCAGCCCCAGCATTTT | TRBJ1-5 | TRBV15 | TRBD1
CASSKRYLMNTEAFF | TGTGCCAGCAGCAAGAGATACCTAATGAACACTGAAGCTTTCTTT | TRBJ1-1 | TRBV7-8 | -
CASSRQGSREKLFF | TGTGCCAGCAGCCGACAGGGAAGTCGAGAAAAACTGTTTTTT | TRBJ1-4 | TRBV5-8 | TRBD1
CASSVEPDTQYF | TGTGCCAGCAGCGTAGAGCCAGATACGCAGTATTTT | TRBJ2-3 | TRBV9 | -
CASSPGLAADTQYF | TGTGCCAGCAGCCCGGGACTAGCAGCAGATACGCAGTATTTT | TRBJ2-3 | TRBV7-9 | TRBD2
CASSRGGASTGELFF | TGTGCCAGCAGCCGCGGGGGGGCCAGCACCGGGGAGCTGTTTTTT | TRBJ2-2 | TRBV7-2 | TRBD2
CASSPPGICNQPQHF | TGTGCCAGCAGCCCTCCGGGGATCTGCAATCAGCCCCAGCATTTT | TRBJ1-5 | TRBV7-3 | -
CASSQDWTSGQTQYF | TGCGCCAGCAGCCAAGATTGGACTAGCGGCCAGACCCAGTACTTC | TRBJ2-5 | TRBV4-3 | TRBD2
CASTTSGDNEQFF | TGTGCCAGCACTACTAGCGGGGACAATGAGCAGTTCTTC | TRBJ2-1 | TRBV6-6 | TRBD2
CASSFRPDQETQYF | TGCGCCAGCAGCTTCAGGCCTGACCAAGAGACCCAGTACTTC | TRBJ2-5 | TRBV5-1 | -
CASSLALRGPEQFF | TGCGCCAGCAGCTTGGCCCTGCGGGGACCTGAGCAGTTCTTC | TRBJ2-1 | TRBV5-1 | -
CASSSAGQGREQPQHF | TGTGCCAGCAGCTCTGCAGGGCAGGGTCGGGAGCAGCCCCAGCATTTT | TRBJ1-5 | TRBV7-9 | -
CASSQAGYGYTF | TGCGCCAGCAGCCAAGCCGGCTATGGCTACACCTTC | TRBJ1-2 | TRBV4-1 | -
CASSVGTDYTEAFF | TGTGCCAGCAGCGTAGGGACAGACTACACTGAAGCTTTCTTT | TRBJ1-1 | TRBV9 | -
CASSPIKTGANVLTF | TGTGCCAGCAGCCCGATCAAAACAGGGGCCAACGTCCTGACTTTC | TRBJ2-6 | TRBV7-3 | -
CASSESLGNQPQHF | TGTGCCAGCAGTGAATCTTTAGGCAATCAGCCCCAGCATTTT | TRBJ1-5 | TRBV6-4 | -
CASSTGTGVYGYTF | TGTGCCAGCAGCACCGGGACAGGGGTATATGGCTACACCTTC | TRBJ1-2 | TRBV25-1 | TRBD1
CASSFGGGGTDTQYF | TGTGCCAGCAGTTTCGGGGGAGGCGGCACAGATACGCAGTATTTT | TRBJ2-3 | TRBV6-1 | -
CASSIPRGSHYGYTF | TGTGCCAGTAGTATACCCCGGGGATCCCACTATGGCTACACCTTC | TRBJ1-2 | TRBV19 | -
CASSLRQGESSYEQYF | TGTGCCAGCTCATTACGACAGGGGGAATCTTCCTACGAGCAGTACTTC | TRBJ2-7 | TRBV18 | TRBD1
CASSSNSYEQYF | TGTGCCAGCAGCTCAAACTCCTACGAGCAGTACTTC | TRBJ2-7 | TRBV11-3 | -
CASSVPSGEQETQYF | TGTGCCAGCAGTGTGCCTAGCGGGGAGCAAGAGACCCAGTACTTC | TRBJ2-5 | TRBV2 | TRBD2
CASSPLAGGDGYTIF | TGTGCCAGCAGCCCACTCGCGGGGGGGGACGGCTACACGATCTTC | TRBJ2-1 | TRBV5-6 | TRBD2
CASSAWQGRTEAFF | TGTGCCAGCAGTGCGTGGCAGGGTCGCACTGAAGCTTTCTTT | TRBJ1-1 | TRBV2 | -
CASIEAGGTGTEAFF | TGTGCCAGCATCGAGGCGGGAGGGACGGGCACTGAAGCTTTCTTT | TRBJ1-1 | TRBV28 | -
CASYPGSGDPIQYF | TGTGCCAGCTACCCGGGTAGCGGGGACCCAATTCAGTACTTC | TRBJ2-7 | TRBV18 | TRBD2
CASSPRRGITDTQYF | TGTGCCAGCAGCCCCCGTCGGGGGATCACAGATACGCAGTATTTT | TRBJ2-3 | TRBV7-8 | -